This TCR beta chain was sequenced during a study of T-cell reconstitution after alpha-beta-depleted transplantation in children. Germline CDR1 LGHNA, CDR2 YSLEER. V lost 1 base and J 8 bases, leaving 20 bases between the germline ends. CDR3 length: 16 amino acids. On this clonotype itself: The target antigen is unknown.

General observations from the study: Counts and diversity of T cells one year after transplant came mostly from newly produced T cells. There were some patients whose high TCRbeta diversity at day 60 came from surviving recipient T cells and thymic progenitors. Expanded graft clones, several hundred of them, were reportedly the source of alpha-beta T cells about two months after transplant.

Preparation of the TCRbeta library used unique molecular identifiers. MiXCR was run by TCRdb on the PCR reads, yielding one entry per CDR3 protein. The sample carries hundreds of thousands of distinct CDR3 sequences, more than 20% recorded once. The origin of this receptor is a female patient between 2 and 10 years old who had a stem cell transplant for congenital amegakaryocytic thrombocytopenia, so the T cells may come from the graft donor. V usage is TRBV4-3 and J usage is TRBJ1-2; a weak D match, TRBD1 (5 bases). The sample in question was PBMCs, mostly from graft donor cells, obtained 360 days after TCRalphabeta/CD19-depleted stem cell transplant. CDR3 sequence: CASSQAGEQGLYGYTF. The CDR3 DNA reads TGCGCCAGCAGCCAAGCGGGGGAGCAGGGATTGTACGGCTACACCTTC.